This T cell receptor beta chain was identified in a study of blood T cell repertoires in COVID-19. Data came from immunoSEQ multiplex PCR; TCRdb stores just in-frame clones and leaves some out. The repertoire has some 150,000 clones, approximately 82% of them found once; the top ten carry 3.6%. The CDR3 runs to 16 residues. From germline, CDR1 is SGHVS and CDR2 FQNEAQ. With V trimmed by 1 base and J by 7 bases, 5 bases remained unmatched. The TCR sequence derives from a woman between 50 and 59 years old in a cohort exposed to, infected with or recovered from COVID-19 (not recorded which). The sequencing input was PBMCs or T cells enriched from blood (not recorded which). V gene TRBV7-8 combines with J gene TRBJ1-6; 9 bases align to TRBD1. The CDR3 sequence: CASSLEGTGLNSPLHF. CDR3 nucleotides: TGTGCCAGCAGCTTAGAAGGGACAGGGTTGAATTCACCCCTCCACTTT.